Below, 29 T cell receptor beta chains from the same sample are listed, as sequenced in a study of Graves' ophthalmopathy and Graves' hyperthyroidism. The sequenced template was RNA, covering the TCR beta CDR3 region. RT-PCR was first run with HTBI primers, then multiplex PCR in a second round. One entry per CDR3 protein results from TCRdb running MiXCR on the multiplex PCR reads. Of 300,000 to 400,000 distinct CDR3 sequences listed, roughly a sixth are singletons. The sequenced sample consisted of peripheral blood. The receptors stem from an adult man with Graves' ophthalmopathy.

This clonotype appeared many times. The chain combines TRBV6-5 with TRBJ2-2, with TRBD1 matching 8 bases. This CDR3 is built from 15 residues. CDR1 is MNHEY and CDR2 is SVGAGI in the germline V gene. Trimming took 3 bases from V and 4 from J; bases not matched to a gene: 4. DNA for the CDR3: TGTGCCAGCAGTTATCAGGGGGCGGGCACCGGGGAGCTGTTTTTT. It encodes CASSYQGAGTGELFF.

This clonotype was seen repeatedly, ten times or more. The chain combines TRBV19 with TRBJ1-1; no reliable D call. Trimming shortened V by 3 bases and J by 2 bases, and 10 bases separated the two germline ends. Germline-derived CDR1 and CDR2 are LNHDA and SQIVND (reference sequence). The CDR3 consists of 14 residues. The CDR3 nucleotides read TGTGCCAGTAGTATCCCCCAGGAAAACACTGAAGCTTTCTTT. Its translation is CASSIPQENTEAFF.

This clonotype was seen many times. V and J are TRBV12-3 or TRBV12-4 and TRBJ2-5; D possibly corresponds to TRBD2 (5 bases). Trimming pared 0 bases from V and 6 bases from J, leaving 20 bases between. The CDR3 covers 17 residues. The CDR3 reads CASSLASVILPGKTQYF. For the CDR3, the DNA is TGTGCCAGCAGTTTAGCGTCCGTCATCCTCCCCGGGAAGACCCAGTACTTC.

This clonotype was found many times. This chain joins TRBV6-5 and TRBJ1-1; possible D gene TRBD1, 5 bases. Germline loops: CDR1 MNHEY, CDR2 SVGAGI. V gave up 11 bases and J gave up 3 bases, with 16 bases separating them. This CDR3 is built from 13 residues. The CDR3 is CASRRGRDTEAFF. CDR3 DNA: TGTGCCTCTCGCCGGGGCAGGGACACTGAAGCTTTCTTT.

This clonotype came up many times. The J gene is TRBJ2-7, the V gene TRBV20-1; D unclear. The CDR3 spans 12 residues. Germline-derived CDR1 and CDR2 are DFQATT and SNEGSKA (reference sequence). The ends were cut back, 5 bases at V and 7 bases at J, with 15 bases in the middle. CDR3 region: CSAQTLLGEQYF. Here the CDR3 DNA reads TGCAGTGCTCAGACTCTACTTGGAGAGCAGTACTTC.

This clonotype has a count of ten or more. This chain connects TRBV27 to TRBJ1-1; 8 bases fit TRBD1. The germline gives CDR1 MNHEY, CDR2 SMNVEV (reference sequence). The V and J ends lost 4 bases and 0 bases, in that order; junction bases with no gene match: 4. The CDR3 loop spans 15 amino acids. As DNA, the CDR3 is TGTGCCAGCAGTTCCAGGGGGCTCATGAACACTGAAGCTTTCTTT. This sequence encodes CASSSRGLMNTEAFF.

This clonotype has a count of ten or more. The chain carries TRBV19 and TRBJ2-6, with 9 bases fitting TRBD1. The CDR3 contains 17 residues. V gave up 7 bases and J gave up 1 base; unmatched junction bases: 8. Per the germline V gene, CDR1 is LNHDA and CDR2 is SQIVND (reference sequence). The CDR3 region is CASKDDRGKSGANVLTF. In DNA form, the CDR3 reads TGTGCCAGTAAAGACGACAGGGGGAAATCTGGGGCCAACGTCCTGACTTTC.

This clonotype has a count of ten or more. The DNA for the CDR3 is TGTGCCAGCAGCATACAGGGGGCTGGCTCACCCCTCCACTTT. Translated, it gives CASSIQGAGSPLHF. The chain combines TRBV7-3 with TRBJ1-6; TRBD1 aligns across 9 bases. The CDR3 is 14 amino acids. The trim removed 5 bases at V and 10 bases at J, leaving 6 bases unmatched. The germline CDR1 and CDR2 sequences are SGHTA and FQGTGA.

This clonotype was detected many times. The chain links TRBV10-3 to TRBJ2-2; D is possibly TRBD2 (6 bases). Trimming took off 10 bases at V and 4 bases at J, with 13 bases between the two ends. This CDR3 comprises 13 residues. Germline-derived CDR1 and CDR2 are ENHRY and SYGVKD. The CDR3 nucleotides are TGTGCCACGGGACTGGCGAGCACCGGGGAGCTGTTTTTT. It specifies CATGLASTGELFF.

This clonotype was counted ten times or more. V gene TRBV6-5 combines with J gene TRBJ2-5; TRBD1 matches at 10 bases. The V and J ends lost 5 bases and 5 bases, in that order; junction bases with no gene match: 8. The CDR3 is 15 amino acids. Germline V CDR1 and CDR2: MNHEY, SVGAGI. The CDR3 reads CASSRQGALAETQYF. In nucleotides, the CDR3 is TGTGCCAGCAGTCGACAGGGGGCCTTAGCGGAGACCCAGTACTTC.

This clonotype was recorded many times. The J gene is TRBJ2-2, the V gene TRBV24-1, with 11 bases fitting TRBD2. This CDR3 spans 16 amino acids. CDR1 and CDR2 (germline): KGHDR, SFDVKD. Losses at the gene ends were 4 bases for V and 6 bases for J; bases not matched to a gene: 6. The DNA of the CDR3 is TGTGCCACCAGTGACCTTAGCGGGGGGGCCCCCGGGGAGCTGTTTTTT. Its translation is CATSDLSGGAPGELFF.

This clonotype was detected ten times or more. The rearrangement uses TRBV5-1 and TRBJ1-1; perhaps TRBD1 as D (5 bases). Looked up from germline, CDR1 is SGHRS and CDR2 is YFSETQ. This CDR3 contains 12 residues. Trimming removed 4 bases at V and 5 bases at J, with 9 bases between. CDR3 in amino acids: CASSKTGTEAFF. In DNA, the CDR3 is TGCGCCAGCAGCAAAACAGGAACTGAAGCTTTCTTT.

In its sample, this clonotype was seen a few times. J is TRBJ1-5 and V is TRBV7-2; no reliable D call. Germline CDR1 SGHTA, CDR2 FQGNSA. The CDR3 runs 12 residues. V lost 1 base and J lost 6, with 4 bases in between. The CDR3 reads CASSLGLQPQHF. CDR3 DNA sequence: TGTGCCAGCAGCTTAGGACTTCAGCCCCAGCATTTT.

The rearrangement uses TRBV6-5 and TRBJ2-7; D perhaps matches TRBD2 (5 bases). Germline CDR1 reads MNHEY; CDR2 reads SVGAGI. The ends were cut back, 2 bases at V and 9 bases at J, with 20 bases in the middle. CDR3 length equals 15 residues. The CDR3 region is CASSYEVGAALGQYF. The CDR3 DNA is TGTGCCAGCAGTTACGAGGTGGGAGCCGCACTAGGGCAGTACTTC.

This clonotype occurred many times. J is TRBJ1-5 and V is TRBV12-3 or TRBV12-4; D is unresolved. Deletions cut 6 bases from V and 2 bases from J, with 11 bases between. The CDR3 sequence is 14 residues long. The CDR3 sequence is CASSPGAGNQPQHF. The CDR3, as DNA: TGTGCCAGCAGCCCTGGCGCGGGCAATCAGCCCCAGCATTTT.

The chain uses TRBV7-2 and TRBJ2-7; D may be TRBD1 or TRBD2 (5 bases each). Trimming shortened V by 6 bases and J by 5 bases, and 17 bases separated the two germline ends. Per the germline V gene, CDR1 is SGHTA and CDR2 is FQGNSA. The CDR3 runs 14 residues. CDR3 nucleotides: TGTGCCAGCAGTTATAGCGATCTAGGGGACGAGCAGTACTTC. Its protein is CASSYSDLGDEQYF.

There are many counts of this clonotype. The chain links TRBV20-1 to TRBJ2-3, with 12 positions matching TRBD2. CDR1 is DFQATT and CDR2 is SNEGSKA in the germline V gene (reference sequence). The ends lost 6 bases at V and 6 bases at J; junction bases unmatched: 13. The CDR3 totals 16 residues. CDR3 DNA: TGCAGTGCGCCCGAGACTAGCGGGAGAATCGTGGATACGCAGTATTTT. The encoded protein is CSAPETSGRIVDTQYF.

J is TRBJ1-2 and V is TRBV6-1, with D possibly matching TRBD1 (6 bases). Germline CDR1 and CDR2: MNHNS and SASEGT. Trimming cost V 6 bases and J 8 bases, with 19 bases left between them. The CDR3 extends over 14 amino acids. The CDR3 sequence is CASRGAGEVGGYTF. CDR3 DNA sequence: TGTGCCAGCAGGGGGGCAGGGGAGGTTGGAGGCTACACCTTC.

The chain is built from TRBV6-1 and TRBJ1-3, with TRBD1 identical over 8 bases. The J segment lost 0 bases and the V segment lost 7 bases, leaving 5 bases of the junction unmatched. The CDR3 spans 15 residues. From germline, CDR1 is MNHNS and CDR2 SASEGT. The CDR3 DNA is TGTGCCAGCACTAGGGACAGGAGCTCTGGAAACACCATATATTTT. Translation gives CASTRDRSSGNTIYF.

This clonotype was observed a handful of times. This may be a read error: a much more frequent sequence differs by one nucleotide. The genes are TRBV7-9 and TRBJ2-5; D is tentatively TRBD1 or TRBD2 (5 bases each). The CDR3 length is 14 residues. V lost 5 bases and J 5 bases, leaving 15 bases between the germline ends. Germline loops: CDR1 SEHNR, CDR2 FQNEAQ (reference sequence). The CDR3 DNA is TGTGCCAGCAGCCCGAGTACGGGACGCGAGACCCAGTACTTC. Translating gives CASSPSTGRETQYF.

This clonotype came up many times. The CDR3 reads CASSLLEGQETQYF. The CDR3 nucleotides read TGTGCCAGCAGCTTATTGGAGGGGCAAGAGACCCAGTACTTC. The rearrangement links TRBV5-6 to TRBJ2-5, with TRBD2 as a possible D gene (6 bases). The CDR3 has 14 residues. The ends were cut back, 2 bases at V and 2 bases at J, with 10 bases in the middle. Germline CDR1 is SGHDT and CDR2 is YYEEEE.

A few counts support this clonotype. The rearrangement joins TRBV30 to TRBJ1-3, with D possibly TRBD1 on 5 matching bases. This CDR3 is 15 amino acids long. V gave up 4 bases and J gave up 1 base, with 14 bases separating them. Germline CDR1 GTSNPN, CDR2 SVGIG (reference sequence). CDR3 sequence reads: CAWTRDSGSGNTIYF. The CDR3, as DNA: TGTGCCTGGACGCGGGACTCAGGTTCTGGAAACACCATATATTTT. The entire variable domain, with the rest obtained from reference TRBV30 and TRBJ1-3, is as follows: SQTIHQWPATLVQPVGSPLSLECTVEGTSNPNLYWYRQAAGRGLQLLFYSVGIGQISSEVPQNLSASRPQDRQFILSSKKLLLSDSGFYLCAWTRDSGSGNTIYFGEGSWLTVV.

In this sample, this clonotype turned up many times. This chain connects TRBV9 to TRBJ2-2, with D possibly matching TRBD2 (6 bases). CDR1 and CDR2 (germline): SGDLS, YYNGEE. V lost 3 bases to trimming and J lost 4 bases, with 13 bases between them. CDR3 length: 15 residues. DNA for the CDR3: TGTGCCAGCAGCGACAAAAACGGGGGCACCGGGGAGCTGTTTTTT. Encoded protein: CASSDKNGGTGELFF. The whole variable domain, remainder taken from reference TRBV9 and TRBJ2-2, is DSGVTQTPKHLITATGQRVTLRCSPRSGDLSVYWYQQSLDQGLQFLIQYYNGEERAKGNILERFSAQQFPDLHSELNLSSLELGDSALYFCASSDKNGGTGELFFGEGSRLTVL.

This clonotype showed up just a few times. Germline is not matched at one junction end, which may reflect a read error. The rearrangement joins TRBV6-5 to TRBJ2-7; unclear D gene. CDR1 and CDR2 (germline): MNHEY, SVGAGI. The CDR3 sequence is 17 residues long. In nucleotides, the CDR3 is TGTGCCAGCAGTTACTCCCCCCAGATACCTCCCCCCTACGAGCAGTCCTTC. It translates to CASSYSPQIPPPYEQSF.

This clonotype has a count of ten or more. The chain recombines TRBV7-2 with TRBJ2-6, with no clear D. The germline CDR1 and CDR2 sequences are SGHTA and FQGNSA. The length of the CDR3 is 14 residues. Trimming took 5 bases from V and 1 from J, leaving 6 bases between them. CDR3 loop: CASSTRSGANVLTF. The CDR3 coding sequence is TGTGCCAGCAGCACGCGGTCTGGGGCCAACGTCCTGACTTTC.

CDR3: CASGGGTENTEAFF. The CDR3 DNA reads as TGTGCCAGCGGGGGCGGGACAGAGAACACTGAAGCTTTCTTT. This chain connects TRBV19 to TRBJ1-1; 7 bases are shared with TRBD1. The CDR3 is 14 residues long. Trimming removed 9 bases from V and 1 base from J; junction bases left unmatched: 8. Per the germline V gene, CDR1 is LNHDA and CDR2 is SQIVND (reference sequence).

The V gene is TRBV20-1, the J gene TRBJ2-7, with 7 nucleotides matching TRBD2. CDR1 and CDR2 from the germline V gene are DFQATT and SNEGSKA (reference sequence). With 8 bases clipped from V and 4 bases from J, the junction kept 8 bases outside the gene matches. CDR3 length: 12 residues. The CDR3 DNA reads TGCAGTTTGGGGGAGGGGACTTACGAGCAGTACTTC. Encoded protein: CSLGEGTYEQYF.

In nucleotides, the CDR3 is TGTGCCAGTAGTACGAGGACACTGGGATACGAGCAGTACTTC. This sequence encodes CASSTRTLGYEQYF. The gene calls are TRBV19 and TRBJ2-7; TRBD1 is a possible D gene (5 bases). V was pared by 4 bases and J by 4 bases, with 14 bases between. CDR1 LNHDA and CDR2 SQIVND come from the germline V gene (reference sequence). The CDR3 covers 14 residues.

This clonotype was seen at least ten times. The chain is built from TRBV5-1 and TRBJ2-7; 9 positions match TRBD2. The CDR3 is made up of 16 amino acids. Germline V gene lookup returns CDR1 SGHRS and CDR2 YFSETQ. V lost 5 bases and J lost 3; bases outside the gene matches: 12. The CDR3 DNA sequence: TGCGCCAGCAGATTGAACTTAGCGGGAGAGGTCTACGAGCAGTACTTC. Amino acids: CASRLNLAGEVYEQYF.